This TCR beta chain is drawn from a study of T cell changes during pregnancy in multiple sclerosis. Germline CDR1 is GTSNPN and CDR2 is SVGIG (reference sequence). Trimming removed 5 bases from V and 8 bases from J; junction bases left unmatched: 11. The CDR3 covers 14 residues. The assay was immunoSEQ multiplex PCR, and TCRdb's table has in-frame clones only and misses some. Of 90,000 to 120,000 clones in the sample, roughly 92% were seen once. The clonotype was recovered from a female donor in good health, enrolled as a control in a pregnancy study. This specimen was peripheral blood, taken in the third trimester of pregnancy. The chain recombines TRBV30 with TRBJ2-1; 8 nucleotides agree with TRBD1. The CDR3 reads CAWGPDRGPHEQFF. In nucleotides, the CDR3 is TGTGCCTGGGGGCCCGACAGGGGCCCCCATGAGCAGTTCTTC.